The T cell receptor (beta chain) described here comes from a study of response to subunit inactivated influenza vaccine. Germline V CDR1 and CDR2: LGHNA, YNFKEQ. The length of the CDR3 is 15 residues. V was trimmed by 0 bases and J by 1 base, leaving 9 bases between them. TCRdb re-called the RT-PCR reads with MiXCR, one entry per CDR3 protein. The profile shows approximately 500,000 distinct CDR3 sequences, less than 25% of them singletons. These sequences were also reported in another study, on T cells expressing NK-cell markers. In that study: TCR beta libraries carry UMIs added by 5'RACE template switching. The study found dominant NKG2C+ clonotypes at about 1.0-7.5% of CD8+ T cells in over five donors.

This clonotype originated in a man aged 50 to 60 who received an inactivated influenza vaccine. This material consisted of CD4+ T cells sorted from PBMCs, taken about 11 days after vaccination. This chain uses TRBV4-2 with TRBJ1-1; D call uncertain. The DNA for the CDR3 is TGTGCCAGCAGCCAAGATAACACCCGGAACACTGAAGCTTTCTTT. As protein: CASSQDNTRNTEAFF.